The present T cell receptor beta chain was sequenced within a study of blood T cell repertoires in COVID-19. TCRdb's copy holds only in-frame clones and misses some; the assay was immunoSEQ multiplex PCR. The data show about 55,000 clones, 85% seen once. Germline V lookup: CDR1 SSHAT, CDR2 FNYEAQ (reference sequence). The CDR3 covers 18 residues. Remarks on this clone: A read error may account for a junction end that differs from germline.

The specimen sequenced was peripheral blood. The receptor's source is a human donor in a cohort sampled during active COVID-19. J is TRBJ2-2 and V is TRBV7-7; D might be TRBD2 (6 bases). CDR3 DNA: TGTGCTAGCAGCCCCGGATTTGTGGGAGGAGCGAACACCGGGGAGCTGTTTTTT. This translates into CASSPGFVGGANTGELFF. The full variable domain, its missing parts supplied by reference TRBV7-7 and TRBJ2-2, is GAGVSQSPRYKVTKRGQDVTLRCDPISSHATLYWYQQALGQGPEFLTYFNYEAQPDKSGLPSDRFSAERPEGSISTLTIQRTEQRDSAMYRCASSPGFVGGANTGELFFGEGSRLTVL.